A single sample gave rise to the 28 T cell receptor beta chains below, sequenced in a study of cytomegalovirus exposure and HLA in healthy donors (dated by TCRdb to about 2017). Library prep was done by the immunoSEQ multiplex PCR assay. A mixture of 60 forward primers for TCR Vbeta segments and 13 reverse primers for TCR Jbeta segments was used in the multiplex PCR. The table comes from immuneACCESS by way of TCRdb, which keeps in-frame sequences with V and J called. Part of the clones is missing from these tables; in studies checked, under half for an unresolved V gene and the rest for unknown reasons. The sample includes 110,000 or so clones, with around 81% observed a single time. Together, the top ten hold roughly 2.2% of the sample. The sequenced sample was PBMCs. The receptors were gathered from a woman in her 40s in good health and CMV-seronegative.

V usage is TRBV9 and J usage is TRBJ2-1; 8 bases are a match to TRBD1. Germline V CDR1 and CDR2: SGDLS, YYNGEE. The junction had 7 bases not matched to a gene; V was cut back by 2 bases and J by 9 bases. CDR3 size: 14 residues. CDR3 protein: CASSVRTGYPEQFF. In nucleotides, the CDR3 is TGTGCCAGCAGCGTCCGGACAGGGTACCCTGAGCAGTTCTTC.

V usage is TRBV6-1 and J usage is TRBJ2-4; unclear D gene. The CDR3 totals 11 residues. Looked up from germline, CDR1 is MNHNS and CDR2 is SASEGT. In DNA form, the CDR3 reads TGTGCTTCGAAACGGGAAAACATTCAGTACTTC. It yields the protein CASKRENIQYF.

The chain recombines TRBV23-1 with TRBJ2-1; tentatively, D is TRBD1 (6 bases). TRBV23-1 is labeled an ORF, and its function is uncertain. This CDR3 comprises 15 residues. Deletions cut 5 bases from V and 0 bases from J, with 11 bases between. The CDR3 coding sequence is TGCGCCAGCAGTTACCGGGACAACTCCTACAATGAGCAGTTCTTC. Amino acids: CASSYRDNSYNEQFF.

CDR3 bases: TGTGCCAGCAGTTACATCAGACAGGGTTTCAACGAGCAGTACTTC. Translating gives CASSYIRQGFNEQYF. The rearrangement uses TRBV6-5 and TRBJ2-7; 7 bases line up with TRBD1. The CDR3 is 15 residues long. Germline CDR1 MNHEY, CDR2 SVGAGI. V gave up 2 bases and J gave up 5 bases; unmatched junction bases: 9.

The chain links TRBV28 to TRBJ2-1, with 10 nucleotides matching TRBD1. Trimming at V came to 5 bases and at J to 6 bases, leaving 7 bases not matched to a gene. Germline V lookup: CDR1 MDHEN, CDR2 SYDVKM. The CDR3 contains 15 residues. CDR3 coding DNA: TGTGCCAGCAGTGAAACCGGGACAGGGGCCAATGAGCAGTTCTTC. This codes for CASSETGTGANEQFF.

There are a few counts of this clone. J is TRBJ2-5 and V is TRBV10-3; maybe TRBD2 (6 bases). CDR3 length: 15 residues. Trimming stripped 2 bases from V and 4 bases from J, with 14 bases between. Germline CDR1 and CDR2: ENHRY and SYGVKD. The CDR3 bases are TGTGCCATCAGTGAGCCGTCCCCCGGGAGAGAGACCCAGTACTTC. This encodes CAISEPSPGRETQYF.

V is TRBV5-6 and J is TRBJ1-2; 8 nucleotides line up with TRBD1. The V segment lost 5 bases and the J segment 6 bases; nucleotides outside the gene matches: 3. Germline CDR1 is SGHDT and CDR2 is YYEEEE. The length of the CDR3 is 12 residues. The CDR3 loop reads CASRDREDGYTF. Written as DNA, the CDR3 is TGTGCCAGCAGGGACAGGGAGGATGGCTACACCTTC. The variable domain in full, with the rest retrieved from reference TRBV5-6 and TRBJ1-2, is DAGVTQSPTHLIKTRGQQVTLRCSPKSGHDTVSWYQQALGQGPQFIFQYYEEEERQRGNFPDRFSGHQFPNYSSELNVNALLLGDSALYLCASRDREDGYTFGSGTRLTVV.

The J gene is TRBJ2-1, the V gene TRBV4-2, with a weak D call TRBD1 (5 bases). V lost 1 base, J lost 13 bases, and 20 bases lay in between. Germline V gene data show CDR1 as LGHNA and CDR2 as YNFKEQ. The CDR3 is 15 amino acids. The CDR3 here is CASSQVKSRGGKQFF. CDR3 bases: TGTGCCAGCAGCCAAGTCAAAAGTAGGGGCGGAAAACAGTTCTTC.

The CDR3 DNA is TGTGCCAGCAGCGTTACAGGGGTCGAGCAGTACTTC. This codes for CASSVTGVEQYF. This chain links TRBV9 with TRBJ2-7, with 7 bases identical to TRBD1. The CDR3 extends over 12 amino acids. Germline values: CDR1 SGDLS, CDR2 YYNGEE. V dropped 2 bases and J dropped 6; count of bases not matched to a gene: 2.

CDR3 nucleotides: TGTGCCAGCCGCACAGGGGGCCCAAACACTGAAGCTTTCTTT. Translating gives CASRTGGPNTEAFF. This chain uses TRBV6-5 with TRBJ1-1; 9 bases are shared with TRBD1. Unmatched junction bases numbered 6, after V lost 8 bases and J lost 2 bases. Germline V lookup: CDR1 MNHEY, CDR2 SVGAGI. The CDR3 has 14 amino acids.

V usage is TRBV5-1 and J usage is TRBJ2-7; weak D call: TRBD1 (6 bases). V was shortened by 4 bases and J by 1 base, with 12 bases between the two germline ends. This CDR3 contains 14 residues. Germline values: CDR1 SGHRS, CDR2 YFSETQ. The CDR3 DNA is TGCGCCAGCAGCGAGCTACAGGGTTCCTACGAGCAGTACTTC. The encoded protein is CASSELQGSYEQYF. The complete variable domain, with remaining parts taken from reference TRBV5-1 and TRBJ2-7, reads KAGVTQTPRYLIKTRGQQVTLSCSPISGHRSVSWYQQTPGQGLQFLFEYFSETQRNKGNFPGRFSGRQFSNSRSEMNVSTLELGDSALYLCASSELQGSYEQYFGPGTRLTVT.

This clone was observed a single time. This chain connects TRBV7-9 to TRBJ2-7; D remains ambiguous. Trimming removed 1 base at V and 9 bases at J, with 13 bases between. The CDR3 runs 13 residues. Germline CDR1 and CDR2: SEHNR and FQNEAQ (reference sequence). CDR3 in DNA: TGTGCCAGCAGCTTAGACTCCCGCGGCGGGCAGTACTTC. Its protein is CASSLDSRGGQYF.

The chain links TRBV7-6 to TRBJ2-5; 8 bases agree with TRBD2. There are 13 residues in the CDR3. V dropped 5 bases and J dropped 5; count of bases not matched to a gene: 4. Germline CDR1 SGHVS, CDR2 FNYEAQ. CDR3 DNA: TGTGCCAGCAGCCAGCGACTAGCGGAGACCCAGTACTTC. Encoded protein: CASSQRLAETQYF.

V is TRBV5-1 and J is TRBJ2-3; 8 positions match TRBD2. Germline V CDR1 and CDR2: SGHRS, YFSETQ. The CDR3 has 17 residues. V shed 2 bases, J shed 0 bases, and the junction held 8 bases outside the gene matches. The CDR3 spells CASSLSTSGTSTDTQYF. CDR3 DNA sequence: TGCGCCAGCAGCTTATCCACTAGCGGCACTAGCACAGATACGCAGTATTTT.

This chain connects TRBV7-2 to TRBJ1-2; D remains unclear. CDR3 length: 16 residues. Germline lookup yields CDR1 SGHTA and CDR2 FQGNSA. Trimming shortened V by 1 base and J by 8 bases, and 20 bases separated the two germline ends. In nucleotides, the CDR3 is TGTGCCAGCAGCTTAGATTCTCGGAACAGCGCGGGCGGCTACACCTTC. This codes for CASSLDSRNSAGGYTF. The complete variable domain, with remaining parts taken from reference TRBV7-2 and TRBJ1-2, reads GAGVSQSPSNKVTEKGKDVELRCDPISGHTALYWYRQSLGQGLEFLIYFQGNSAPDKSGLPSDRFSAERTGGSVSTLTIQRTQQEDSAVYLCASSLDSRNSAGGYTFGSGTRLTVV.

The chain joins TRBV9 to TRBJ2-3; D gene unclear. The CDR3 length is 13 residues. Germline CDR1 and CDR2: SGDLS and YYNGEE. The V and J ends lost 0 bases and 3 bases respectively, with 5 bases between them. CDR3 residues: CASSVAPTDTQYF. The CDR3 DNA follows: TGTGCCAGCAGCGTAGCTCCGACAGATACGCAGTATTTT.

Written as DNA, the CDR3 is TGTGCCAGCAGCGTAAGGGAGGCGGGTGGAAACACTGAAGCTTTCTTT. This gives the protein CASSVREAGGNTEAFF. The chain carries TRBV9 and TRBJ1-1; no clear D gene. There are 16 residues in the CDR3. The V gene's germline CDR1 is SGDLS and CDR2 YYNGEE. Trimming removed 1 base at V and 2 bases at J, with 15 bases between.

As for this clone: Germline is not matched at one junction end, which may reflect a read error. This chain uses TRBV7-9 with TRBJ2-5, with 8 bases that match TRBD1. CDR1 and CDR2 (germline): SEHNR, FQNEAQ (reference sequence). The CDR3 totals 12 residues. The CDR3 protein is CSSSRQGETQYF. CDR3 bases: TGTTCCAGCAGCAGACAGGGGGAGACCCAGTACTTC.

The rearrangement uses TRBV6-5 and TRBJ1-2; possibly TRBD1 for D (6 bases). Germline CDR1 MNHEY, CDR2 SVGAGI. CDR3 size: 14 residues. The V end was cut by 5 bases, the J end by 3 bases, with 13 bases between. For the CDR3, the DNA is TGTGCCAGCAGTACCAGAGGGGGTTACTATGGCTACACCTTC. Translating it yields CASSTRGGYYGYTF.

J is TRBJ2-1 and V is TRBV5-4; D is possibly TRBD2 (5 bases). V was shortened by 7 bases and J by 5 bases, with 25 bases between the two germline ends. The V gene's germline CDR1 is SGHNT and CDR2 YYREEE (reference sequence). The CDR3 extends over 17 amino acids. In DNA form, the CDR3 reads TGTGCCAGCCCCCATGTTGAGGGTAGCCAGTGGAACAATGAGCAGTTCTTC. Translation: CASPHVEGSQWNNEQFF.

V gene TRBV5-1 combines with J gene TRBJ2-5; TRBD2 matches 12 bases. The DNA matches TRBJ2-7 better at its end, which makes the J call doubtful. Germline loops: CDR1 SGHRS, CDR2 YFSETQ. The CDR3 spans 15 residues. The CDR3 spells CASSTGLAGSYEQYF. The CDR3 bases are TGCGCCAGCAGCACGGGACTAGCGGGCTCCTACGAGCAGTACTTC.

The chain joins TRBV30 to TRBJ2-1; 7 bases are shared with TRBD1. Germline lookup yields CDR1 GTSNPN and CDR2 SVGIG (reference sequence). The CDR3 is made up of 14 amino acids. V was clipped by 5 bases and J by 8 bases; unmatched bases: 12. The CDR3: CAWATGEGLYEQFF. The CDR3 nucleotides read TGTGCCTGGGCTACAGGGGAAGGGCTATATGAGCAGTTCTTC.

This chain links TRBV5-6 with TRBJ2-7, with 9 nucleotides matching TRBD2. Germline-derived CDR1 and CDR2 are SGHDT and YYEEEE. This CDR3 has 19 amino acids. Trimming took 0 bases from V and 5 from J; bases not matched to a gene: 18. Written as DNA, the CDR3 is TGTGCCAGCAGCTTGGGTGACCATTCGTCGGCGGGAGGGGGTAACGAGCAGTACTTC. Its translation: CASSLGDHSSAGGGNEQYF.

In nucleotides, the CDR3 is TGCAGCTTCCTGAACACTGAAGCTTTCTTT. It codes for CSFLNTEAFF. The chain joins TRBV20-1 to TRBJ1-1; D is ambiguous. Germline V gene data show CDR1 as DFQATT and CDR2 as SNEGSKA (reference sequence). This CDR3 comprises 10 residues.

The chain combines TRBV7-2 with TRBJ2-1; TRBD2 matches 10 bases. CDR1 and CDR2 (germline): SGHTA, FQGNSA. CDR3 size: 16 residues. The ends lost 2 bases at V and 7 bases at J; junction bases unmatched: 8. CDR3 in amino acids: CASSLQLAGLTNEQFF. CDR3 in DNA: TGTGCCAGCAGCTTACAACTAGCGGGACTTACGAATGAGCAGTTCTTC.

The V gene is TRBV28, the J gene TRBJ2-5; 8 nucleotides match TRBD1. The germline V gene has CDR1 MDHEN and CDR2 SYDVKM. The CDR3 consists of 16 residues. With V trimmed by 5 bases and J by 0 bases, 8 bases remained unmatched. CDR3 DNA: TGTGCCAGCAGTACGCGGACAGGGATGTACCAAGAGACCCAGTACTTC. This gives the protein CASSTRTGMYQETQYF.

The chain couples TRBV4-2 to TRBJ2-5; TRBD2 agrees at 7 bases. With the DNA end fitting TRBJ2-7 better, the J assignment may be wrong. Per germline, CDR1 LGHNA and CDR2 YNFKEQ. The CDR3 runs to 16 residues. The CDR3 reads CASSQDLSGEGYEQYF. In nucleotides, the CDR3 is TGTGCCAGCAGCCAAGATTTGAGCGGGGAGGGCTACGAGCAGTACTTC.

This sequence joins TRBV7-3 and TRBJ1-1; D might be TRBD1 (5 bases). The CDR3 runs 14 residues. CDR1 is SGHTA and CDR2 is FQGTGA in the germline V gene. With 0 bases removed from V and 4 bases from J, the gap between germline ends came to 9 bases. The CDR3 is CASSLTPGGTEAFF. CDR3 in DNA: TGTGCCAGCAGCTTAACGCCGGGGGGCACTGAAGCTTTCTTT. The entire variable domain, with the rest obtained from reference TRBV7-3 and TRBJ1-1, is as follows: GAGVSQTPSNKVTEKGKYVELRCDPISGHTALYWYRQSLGQGPEFLIYFQGTGAADDSGLPNDRFFAVRPEGSVSTLKIQRTERGDSAVYLCASSLTPGGTEAFFGQGTRLTVV.